This T cell receptor (beta chain) was identified in a study of PD-1 blockade in classical Hodgkin lymphoma. Study conclusions and caveats: Complete responders entered with baseline diversity on par with newly diagnosed patients, the results showed. The CD4+ diversity rise by C4D1 was clearest in complete responders.

The repertoire was sequenced with immunoSEQ multiplex PCR; TCRdb's copy has only in-frame clones and lacks some. The repertoire holds 50,000 to 75,000 clones, with around 89% as singletons. Regarding this clone: The target antigen is unknown.

All trial patients relapsed after autologous stem cell transplantation. CDR1 and CDR2 from the germline V gene are SGHRS and YFSETQ. Trimming took off 0 bases at V and 0 bases at J, with 13 bases between the two ends. This CDR3 spans 16 amino acids. This clonotype was sampled from a human donor with classical Hodgkin lymphoma. The sequenced sample was peripheral blood mononuclear cells (PBMCs), obtained at baseline. The V and J genes are TRBV5-1 and TRBJ2-7; TRBD1 might be the D (6 bases). The DNA of the CDR3 is TGCGCCAGCAGCTTGGGAACAGGGTTCGCCTCCTACGAGCAGTACTTC. Translated, it gives CASSLGTGFASYEQYF.